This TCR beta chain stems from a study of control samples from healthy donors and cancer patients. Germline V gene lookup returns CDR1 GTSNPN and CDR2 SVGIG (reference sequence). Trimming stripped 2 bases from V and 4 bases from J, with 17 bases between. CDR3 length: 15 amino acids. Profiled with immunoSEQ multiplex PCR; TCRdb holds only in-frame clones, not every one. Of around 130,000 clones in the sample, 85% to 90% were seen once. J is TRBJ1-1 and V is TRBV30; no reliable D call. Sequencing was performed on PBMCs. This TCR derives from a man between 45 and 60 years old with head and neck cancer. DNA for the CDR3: TGTGCCTGGAGTCGACCGTCCCTAGGTCGCACTGAAGCTTTCTTT. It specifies CAWSRPSLGRTEAFF.